The clone carrying this T cell receptor beta chain was observed a handful of times. What it binds is unknown. This sample is drawn from a study of T cells after yellow fever vaccination. Study-wide results and caveats: Researchers report a weaker secondary response that nonetheless peaked faster, day 5 versus 15. Boosting was followed by the reappearance of most primary-vaccination clones (approximately 97% CD4, around 91% CD8). Abundant clonotypes from the bulk population could have been carried over as contaminants into FACS-sorted repertoires.

CDR3 length equals 14 residues. V shed 3 bases, J shed 4 bases, and the junction held 4 bases outside the gene matches. A universal primer site and UMIs were added as TCR cDNA was made by 5'RACE template switching. TCRdb re-derived calls from the 5' RACE reads in MiXCR, one entry per CDR3 protein. The sample carries 620,000 or so distinct CDR3 sequences, over 9% recorded once. The source of this sequence is a man aged 30 to 39 who received the YFV17D yellow fever vaccine. The sample was PBMCs, taken on the day of the yellow fever booster vaccination. The chain recombines TRBV12-3 or TRBV12-4 with TRBJ2-7; 9 bases map to TRBD2. The CDR3 region has the DNA TGTGCCAGCAGTTTTGGGCTAGCGGGATACGAGCAGTACTTC. Translating it yields CASSFGLAGYEQYF.